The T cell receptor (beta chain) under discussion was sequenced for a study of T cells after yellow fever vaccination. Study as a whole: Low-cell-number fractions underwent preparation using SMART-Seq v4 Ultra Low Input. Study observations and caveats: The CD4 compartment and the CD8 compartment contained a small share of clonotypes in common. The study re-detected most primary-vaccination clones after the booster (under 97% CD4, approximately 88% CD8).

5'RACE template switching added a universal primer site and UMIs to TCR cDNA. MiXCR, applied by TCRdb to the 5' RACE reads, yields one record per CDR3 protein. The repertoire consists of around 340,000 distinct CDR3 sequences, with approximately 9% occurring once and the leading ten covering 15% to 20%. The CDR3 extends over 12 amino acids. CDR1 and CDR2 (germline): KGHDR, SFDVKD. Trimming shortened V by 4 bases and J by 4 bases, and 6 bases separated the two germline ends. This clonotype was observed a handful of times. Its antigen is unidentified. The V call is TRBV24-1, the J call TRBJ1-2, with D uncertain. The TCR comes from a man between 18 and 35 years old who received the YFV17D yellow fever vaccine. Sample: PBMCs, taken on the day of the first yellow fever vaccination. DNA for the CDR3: TGTGCCACCAGTGACAGTGGCTATGGCTACACCTTC. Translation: CATSDSGYGYTF.